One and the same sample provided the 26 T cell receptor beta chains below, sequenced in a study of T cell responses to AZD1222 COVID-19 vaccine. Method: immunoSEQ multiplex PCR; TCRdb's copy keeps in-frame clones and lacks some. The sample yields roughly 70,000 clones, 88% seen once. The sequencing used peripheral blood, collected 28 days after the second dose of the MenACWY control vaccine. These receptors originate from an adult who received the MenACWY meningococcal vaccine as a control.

The CDR3 coding sequence is TGTGCCAGCAGCCGTAAGGGGGCAAATCAGCCCCAGCATTTT. Protein product: CASSRKGANQPQHF. The chain carries TRBV6-2 or TRBV6-3 and TRBJ1-5, with TRBD1 matching 7 bases. CDR3 length: 14 amino acids. The J segment lost 4 bases and the V segment lost 6 bases, leaving 6 bases of the junction unmatched. Germline CDR1 is MNHEY and CDR2 is SVGEGT.

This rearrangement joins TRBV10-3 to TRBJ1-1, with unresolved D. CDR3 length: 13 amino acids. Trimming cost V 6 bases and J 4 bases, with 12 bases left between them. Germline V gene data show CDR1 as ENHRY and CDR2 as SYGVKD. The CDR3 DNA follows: TGTGCCATCAGCTACGAGGGAGGCACTGAAGCTTTCTTT. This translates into CAISYEGGTEAFF.

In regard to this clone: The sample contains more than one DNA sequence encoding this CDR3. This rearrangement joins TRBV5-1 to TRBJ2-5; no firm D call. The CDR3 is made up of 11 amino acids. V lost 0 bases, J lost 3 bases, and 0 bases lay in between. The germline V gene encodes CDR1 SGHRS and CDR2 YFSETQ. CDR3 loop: CASSLEETQYF. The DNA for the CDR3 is TGCGCCAGCAGCTTGGAAGAGACCCAGTACTTC.

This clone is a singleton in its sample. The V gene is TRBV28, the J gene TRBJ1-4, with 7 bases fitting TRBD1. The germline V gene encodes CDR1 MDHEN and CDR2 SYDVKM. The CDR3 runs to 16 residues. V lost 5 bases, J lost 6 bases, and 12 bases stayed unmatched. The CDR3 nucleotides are TGTGCCAGCAGTCTGTCCTTGACAGGGAGGGATGAAAAACTGTTTTTT. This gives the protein CASSLSLTGRDEKLFF.

CDR3 bases: TGTGCCAGCAGTTACACAAAGAAGGGTTGGAGGGAGCAGTACTTC. Its translation is CASSYTKKGWREQYF. The V and J genes are TRBV6-5 and TRBJ2-7, with D perhaps matching TRBD2 (5 bases). Germline CDR1 reads MNHEY; CDR2 reads SVGAGI. This CDR3 has 15 residues. V was pared by 2 bases and J by 7 bases, with 18 bases between.

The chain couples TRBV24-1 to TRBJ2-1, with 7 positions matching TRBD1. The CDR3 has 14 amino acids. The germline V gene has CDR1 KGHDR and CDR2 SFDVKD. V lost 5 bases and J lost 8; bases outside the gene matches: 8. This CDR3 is CATSAEGATDEQFF. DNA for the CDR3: TGTGCCACCAGTGCCGAGGGGGCGACGGATGAGCAGTTCTTC.

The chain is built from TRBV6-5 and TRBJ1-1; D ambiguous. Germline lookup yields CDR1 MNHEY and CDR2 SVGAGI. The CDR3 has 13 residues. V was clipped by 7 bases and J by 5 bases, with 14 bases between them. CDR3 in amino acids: CASMWPSGTEAFF. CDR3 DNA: TGTGCCAGCATGTGGCCGTCGGGTACTGAAGCTTTCTTT.

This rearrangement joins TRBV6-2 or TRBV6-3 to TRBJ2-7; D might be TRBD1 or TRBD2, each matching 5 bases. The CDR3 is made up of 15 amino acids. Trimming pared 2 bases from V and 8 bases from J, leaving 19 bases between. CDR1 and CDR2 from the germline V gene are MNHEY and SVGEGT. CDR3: CASSYLGGRVYQQYF. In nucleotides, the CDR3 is TGTGCCAGCAGTTACCTTGGGGGTCGCGTGTACCAGCAGTACTTC.

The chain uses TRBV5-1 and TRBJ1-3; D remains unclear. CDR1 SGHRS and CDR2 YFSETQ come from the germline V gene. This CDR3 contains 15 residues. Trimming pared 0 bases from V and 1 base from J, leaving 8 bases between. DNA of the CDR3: TGCGCCAGCAGCTTGGATACGGTGTCTGGAAACACCATATATTTT. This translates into CASSLDTVSGNTIYF.

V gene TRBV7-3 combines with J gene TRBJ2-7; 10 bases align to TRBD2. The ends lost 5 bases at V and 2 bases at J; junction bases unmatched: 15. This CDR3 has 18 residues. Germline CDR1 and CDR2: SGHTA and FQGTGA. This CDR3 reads CASSPRGASGGDTYEQYF. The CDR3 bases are TGTGCCAGCAGCCCCCGGGGGGCTAGCGGGGGTGATACCTACGAGCAGTACTTC.

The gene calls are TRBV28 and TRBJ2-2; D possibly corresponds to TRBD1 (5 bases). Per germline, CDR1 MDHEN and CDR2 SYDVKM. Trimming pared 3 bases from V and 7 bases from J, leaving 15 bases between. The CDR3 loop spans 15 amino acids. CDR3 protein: CASSFLTGSDGELFF. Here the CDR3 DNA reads TGTGCCAGCAGTTTTCTTACAGGAAGCGACGGGGAGCTGTTTTTT. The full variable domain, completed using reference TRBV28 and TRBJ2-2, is DVKVTQSSRYLVKRTGEKVFLECVQDMDHENMFWYRQDPGLGLRLIYFSYDVKMKEKGDIPEGYSVSREKKERFSLILESASTNQTSMYLCASSFLTGSDGELFFGEGSRLTVL.

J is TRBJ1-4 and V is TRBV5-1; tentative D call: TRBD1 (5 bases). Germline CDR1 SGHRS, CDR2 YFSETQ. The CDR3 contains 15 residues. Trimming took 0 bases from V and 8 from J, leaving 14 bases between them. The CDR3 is CASSLGGTEGEKLFF. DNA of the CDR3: TGCGCCAGCAGCTTGGGGGGCACTGAAGGGGAAAAACTGTTTTTT.

CDR3 sequence (DNA): TGTGCCAGCAGTTTGACAGGGGACCAGCCCCAGCATTTT. Protein product: CASSLTGDQPQHF. The chain has TRBV6-2 or TRBV6-3 and TRBJ1-5; 8 positions match TRBD1. This CDR3 contains 13 residues. Looked up from germline, CDR1 is MNHEY and CDR2 is SVGEGT. The V gene end was trimmed by 4 bases and the J gene end by 7 bases; junction bases not matched to a gene: 3.

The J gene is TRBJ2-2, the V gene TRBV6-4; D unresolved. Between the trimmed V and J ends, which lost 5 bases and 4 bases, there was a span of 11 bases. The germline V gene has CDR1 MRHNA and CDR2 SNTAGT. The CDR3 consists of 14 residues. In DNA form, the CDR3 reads TGTGCCAGCAGTCTAGAACACAGCACCGGGGAGCTGTTTTTT. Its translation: CASSLEHSTGELFF.

The CDR3 DNA is TGTGCCATCAGCGACAACTACGAGCAGTACTTC. It encodes CAISDNYEQYF. The V and J genes are TRBV10-3 and TRBJ2-7; D uncertain. V lost 6 bases, J lost 3 bases, and 6 bases lay in between. From germline, CDR1 is ENHRY and CDR2 SYGVKD. The length of the CDR3 is 11 residues.

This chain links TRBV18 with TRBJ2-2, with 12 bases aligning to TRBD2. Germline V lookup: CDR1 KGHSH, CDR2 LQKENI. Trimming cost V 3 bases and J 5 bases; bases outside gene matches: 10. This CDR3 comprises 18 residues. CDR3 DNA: TGTGCCAGCTCACCGGAAACTAGCGGGGGGCTCCATACCGGGGAGCTGTTTTTT. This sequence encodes CASSPETSGGLHTGELFF.

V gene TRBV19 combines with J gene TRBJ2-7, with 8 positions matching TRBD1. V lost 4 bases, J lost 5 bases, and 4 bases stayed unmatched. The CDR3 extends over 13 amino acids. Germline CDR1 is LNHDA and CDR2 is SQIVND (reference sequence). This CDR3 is CASSTLTGDEQYF. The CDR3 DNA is TGTGCCAGTAGTACCCTGACAGGGGACGAGCAGTACTTC.

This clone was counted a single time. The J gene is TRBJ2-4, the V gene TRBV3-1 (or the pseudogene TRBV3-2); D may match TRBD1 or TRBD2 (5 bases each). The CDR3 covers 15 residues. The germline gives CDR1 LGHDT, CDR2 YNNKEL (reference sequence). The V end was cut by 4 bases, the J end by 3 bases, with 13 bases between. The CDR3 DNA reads TGTGCCAGCAGCCCGATGGGGGTGGGCAAAAACATTCAGTACTTC. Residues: CASSPMGVGKNIQYF.

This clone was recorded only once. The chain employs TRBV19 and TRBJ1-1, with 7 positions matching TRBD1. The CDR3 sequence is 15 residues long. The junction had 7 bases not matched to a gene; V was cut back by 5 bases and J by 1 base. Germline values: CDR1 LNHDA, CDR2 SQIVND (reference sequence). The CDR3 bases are TGTGCCAGTAGTTTAACAGGGGAGTGGAACACTGAAGCTTTCTTT. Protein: CASSLTGEWNTEAFF.

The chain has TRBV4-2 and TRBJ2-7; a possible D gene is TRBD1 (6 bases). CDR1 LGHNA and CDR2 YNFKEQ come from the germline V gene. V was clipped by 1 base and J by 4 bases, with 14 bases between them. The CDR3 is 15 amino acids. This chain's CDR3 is CASSQGTQGPYEQYF. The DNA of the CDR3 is TGTGCCAGCAGCCAAGGAACACAGGGCCCATACGAGCAGTACTTC.

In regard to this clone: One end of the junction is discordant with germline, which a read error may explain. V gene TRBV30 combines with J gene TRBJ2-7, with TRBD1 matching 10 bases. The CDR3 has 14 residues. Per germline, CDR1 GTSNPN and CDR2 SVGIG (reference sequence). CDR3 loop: CAWSMTGGSHEQYF. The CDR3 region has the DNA TGTGCCTGGAGTATGACAGGGGGCTCCCACGAGCAGTACTTC.

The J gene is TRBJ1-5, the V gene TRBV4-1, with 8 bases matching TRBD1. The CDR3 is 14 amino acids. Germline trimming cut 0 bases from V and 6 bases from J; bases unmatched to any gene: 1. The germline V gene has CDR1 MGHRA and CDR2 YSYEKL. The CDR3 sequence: CASSQDTGGQPQHF. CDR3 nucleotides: TGCGCCAGCAGCCAAGACACAGGGGGTCAGCCCCAGCATTTT.

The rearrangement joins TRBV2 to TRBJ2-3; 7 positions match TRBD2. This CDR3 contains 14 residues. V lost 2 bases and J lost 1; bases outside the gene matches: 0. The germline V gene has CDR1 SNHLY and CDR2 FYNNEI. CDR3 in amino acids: CASSETSGTDTQYF. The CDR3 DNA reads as TGTGCCAGCAGTGAAACTAGCGGCACAGATACGCAGTATTTT. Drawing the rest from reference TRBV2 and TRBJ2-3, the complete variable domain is EPEVTQTPSHQVTQMGQEVILRCVPISNHLYFYWYRQILGQKVEFLVSFYNNEISEKSEIFDDQFSVERPDGSNFTLKIRSTKLEDSAMYFCASSETSGTDTQYFGPGTRLTVL.

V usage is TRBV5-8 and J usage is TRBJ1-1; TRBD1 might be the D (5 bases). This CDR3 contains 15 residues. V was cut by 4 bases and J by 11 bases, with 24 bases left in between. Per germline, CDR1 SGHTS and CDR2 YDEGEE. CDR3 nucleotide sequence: TGTGCCAGCAGCCGTCTGGCAGGGATGGGGGTAAAGGCTTTCTTT. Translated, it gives CASSRLAGMGVKAFF.

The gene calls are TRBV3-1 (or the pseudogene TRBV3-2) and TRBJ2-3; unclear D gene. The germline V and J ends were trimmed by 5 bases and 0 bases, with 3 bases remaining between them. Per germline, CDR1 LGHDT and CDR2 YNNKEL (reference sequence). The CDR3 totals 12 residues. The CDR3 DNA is TGTGCCAGCAGCGGGAGCACAGATACGCAGTATTTT. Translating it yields CASSGSTDTQYF.

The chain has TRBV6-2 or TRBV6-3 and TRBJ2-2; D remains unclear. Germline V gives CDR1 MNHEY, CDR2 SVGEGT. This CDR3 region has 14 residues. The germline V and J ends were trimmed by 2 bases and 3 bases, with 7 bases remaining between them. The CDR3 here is CASSYALYTGELFF. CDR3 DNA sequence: TGTGCCAGCAGTTACGCGCTTTACACCGGGGAGCTGTTTTTT.